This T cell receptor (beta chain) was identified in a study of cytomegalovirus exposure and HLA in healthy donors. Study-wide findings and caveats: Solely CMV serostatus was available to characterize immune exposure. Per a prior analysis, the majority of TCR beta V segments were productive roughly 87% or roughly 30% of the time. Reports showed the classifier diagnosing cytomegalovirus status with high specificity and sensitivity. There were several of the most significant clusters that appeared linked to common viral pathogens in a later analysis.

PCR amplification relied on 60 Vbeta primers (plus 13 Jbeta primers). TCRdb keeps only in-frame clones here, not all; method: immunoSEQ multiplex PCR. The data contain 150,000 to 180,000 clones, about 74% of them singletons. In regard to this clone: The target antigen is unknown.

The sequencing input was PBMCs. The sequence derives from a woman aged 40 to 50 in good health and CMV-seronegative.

The CDR3 DNA follows: TGTGCCAGCAGTGCTACGAGTTGGGGGGACAATGAGCAGTTCTTC. This encodes CASSATSWGDNEQFF. The chain carries TRBV6-4 and TRBJ2-1; possible D gene TRBD2, 6 bases. V was cut by 4 bases and J by 5 bases, with 15 bases left in between. The CDR3 is made up of 15 amino acids. Germline CDR1 and CDR2: MRHNA and SNTAGT.